This note documents a single T cell receptor beta chain sequence. What it binds is not known. Patients selected for sequencing had displayed CD8+CD57+ cell expansion by flow cytometry. Acquired aplastic anemia of severe grade affected all patients. The data stem from a study of CD8+CD57+ T cells in acquired aplastic anemia. General study findings and limits: About 28 sequences, all CD8+ CDR3, were shared between patients and controls.

The template for TCR beta VDJ and CDR3 sequence profiling was genomic DNA. TCRdb re-analysed the reads in MiXCR, keeping a single row per CDR3 protein. The sample contains about 98,000 distinct CDR3 sequences, roughly two thirds of which appear only once. Germline-derived CDR1 and CDR2 are SGHVS and FNYEAQ. The CDR3 has 13 residues. Deletions cut 5 bases from V and 5 bases from J, with 12 bases between. This chain links TRBV7-6 with TRBJ1-1, with D tentatively TRBD1 (6 bases). Sequenced input: sorted CD4+, CD8+, or CD8+CD57+ T cells (not recorded which) from PBMCs. This sequence was found in a human donor with aplastic anemia. The CDR3, as DNA: TGTGCCAGCAGCCGGAAGGGGGGGACTGAAGCTTTCTTT. It is translated as CASSRKGGTEAFF.